Described below is a single T cell receptor beta chain sequence and its context. CDR1 WSHSY and CDR2 SAAADI come from the germline V gene. V lost 4 bases to trimming and J lost 7 bases, with 14 bases between them. This CDR3 region has 13 residues. The PCR employed 60 Vbeta primers together with 13 Jbeta primers. TCRdb's table, derived via immunoSEQ multiplex PCR, lists solely in-frame clones and lacks some. The sample lists under 95,000 clones, around three quarters occurring once. This record comes from a study of cytomegalovirus exposure and HLA in healthy donors. About the study: Prior work identified 95 million to 120 million unique TCR beta sequences in some 180 million T cells.

The clonotype was recovered from a male donor in good health and CMV-seronegative. The chain recombines TRBV10-2 with TRBJ2-7, with a possible D match to TRBD2 (7 bases). The sample taken for sequencing was PBMCs. CDR3 DNA sequence: TGCGCCAGCAGTGTTCGGGGGGCGGGAGAGCAGTACTTC. It encodes CASSVRGAGEQYF.